The rows below give T cell receptor beta chains drawn from one sample of a study of T-cell memory formation after mild COVID-19. TCRdb analysed the 5' RACE reads with MiXCR anew, one entry per CDR3 protein. The data show around 300,000 distinct CDR3 sequences, 8% to 9% seen once. The specimen sequenced was PBMCs or a T cell subset sorted from them (not recorded which). Receptors originate from a young man who had mild COVID-19 (a few samples of this study predate the infection). Cell type and time point are not known. Both conserved end residues are part of each CDR3. D genes are given only for firm matches. The size entry is marked missing in some rows and otherwise reads once, few, many or a size class.

NA,TRBV7-2,NA,TRBJ2-7,CASSFRISSLEQYF,TGTGCCAGCAGCTTTCGTATTAGTTCGTTGGAGCAGTACTTC
many,TRBV4-3,TRBD2,TRBJ2-3,CASSQEGGSTDTQYF,TGCGCCAGCAGCCAAGAGGGGGGGAGCACAGATACGCAGTATTTT
few,TRBV6-2/TRBV6-3,NA,TRBJ1-1,CASINSPRRTTEAFF,TGTGCCAGCATTAACTCCCCCAGGAGAACAACTGAAGCTTTCTTT
NA,TRBV7-9,NA,TRBJ1-4,CASRTASNEKLFF,TGTGCCAGCCGGACTGCCTCGAATGAAAAACTGTTTTTT
many,TRBV18,NA,TRBJ2-1,CASSPRNAEQFF,TGTGCCAGCTCACCACGTAACGCCGAGCAGTTCTTC
NA,TRBV29-1,NA,TRBJ1-1,CSVGEGWTEAFF,TGCAGCGTTGGTGAGGGATGGACTGAAGCTTTCTTT
NA,TRBV5-1,NA,TRBJ2-1,CASSLRGFSYNEQFF,TGCGCCAGCAGCTTACGTGGATTCTCCTACAATGAGCAGTTCTTC
few,TRBV5-5,TRBD1,TRBJ2-1,CASTHRGDRAYNEQFF,TGTGCCAGCACCCACCGGGGGGACAGGGCGTACAATGAGCAGTTCTTC
few,TRBV7-9,NA,TRBJ2-1,CASSAGQTFSYNEQFF,TGTGCCAGCAGCGCGGGACAGACCTTCTCCTACAATGAGCAGTTCTTC
NA,TRBV10-2,NA,TRBJ1-5,CASSESLLHINQPQHF,TGCGCCAGCAGTGAGTCGCTGTTGCACATTAATCAGCCCCAGCATTTT
many,TRBV4-2,TRBD1,TRBJ2-2,CASSQGTGVTGELFF,TGTGCCAGCAGCCAGGGGACAGGGGTCACCGGGGAGCTGTTTTTT
few,TRBV12-3/TRBV12-4,NA,TRBJ1-3,CASTLNSGNTIYF,TGTGCCAGTACACTAAACTCTGGAAACACCATATATTTT
few,TRBV3-1,TRBD2,TRBJ2-1,CASSPWRGVYNEQFF,TGTGCCAGCAGCCCATGGCGGGGGGTCTACAATGAGCAGTTCTTC
few,TRBV11-2,TRBD2,TRBJ2-1,CASSSGLLNEQFF,TGTGCCAGCAGCTCGGGACTACTCAATGAGCAGTTCTTC
NA,TRBV7-2,NA,TRBJ1-1,CASSFGGRGNTEAF,TGTGCCAGCAGCTTCGGGGGGCGGGGGAACACTGAAGCTTTT
few,TRBV5-1,NA,TRBJ2-1,CASSLDSSYNEQFF,TGCGCCAGCAGCTTGGACTCGTCCTACAATGAGCAGTTCTTC
NA,TRBV11-1,TRBD1,TRBJ1-5,CDSSTGATGSFEQPQHF,TGTGACAGCAGCACGGGGGCGACAGGGAGTTTTGAGCAGCCCCAGCATTTT
few,TRBV27,TRBD1,TRBJ1-5,CASSFRDRAHQPQHF,TGTGCCAGCAGTTTCCGCGACAGGGCCCATCAGCCCCAGCATTTT
NA,TRBV29-1,TRBD2,TRBJ2-3,CSVDSQRGGEWDTQYF,TGCAGCGTTGATAGCCAGCGGGGGGGAGAATGGGATACGCAGTATTTT
NA,TRBV6-2/TRBV6-3,NA,TRBJ1-5,CASSFSNLGNQPQHF,TGTGCCAGCAGTTTCTCTAATCTGGGCAATCAGCCCCAGCATTTT
NA,TRBV20-1,NA,TRBJ1-2,CSARYPGLSYGYTF,TGCAGTGCTAGGTACCCGGGGCTCAGCTATGGCTACACCTTC
few,TRBV5-8,NA,TRBJ2-1,CASSTPPRNYNEQFF,TGTGCCAGCAGTACTCCTCCGAGAAACTACAATGAGCAGTTCTTC
NA,TRBV6-5,NA,TRBJ1-2,CASSYGSLNYGYTF,TGTGCCAGCAGTTACGGATCACTAAACTATGGCTACACCTTC
NA,TRBV7-9,NA,TRBJ2-3,CASRPRADTSTQYF,TGTGCCAGCAGGCCTAGGGCGGACACGTCCACGCAGTATTTT
NA,TRBV6-5,TRBD2,TRBJ2-4,CASSPRVGRGSLAVQYF,TGTGCCAGCAGTCCCCGGGTAGGGAGGGGATCCCTAGCGGTTCAGTACTTC
NA,TRBV9,TRBD1,TRBJ2-3,CASSVGDRGLGDTQYF,TGTGCCAGCAGCGTAGGGGACAGGGGGCTTGGAGATACGCAGTATTTT
NA,TRBV7-9,NA,TRBJ2-7,CASSLGFGENYEQYF,TGTGCCAGCAGCTTAGGCTTTGGAGAGAACTACGAGCAGTACTTC
NA,TRBV9,TRBD2,TRBJ2-1,CASSVSSGPYNEQFF,TGTGCCAGCAGCGTATCTAGCGGGCCCTACAATGAGCAGTTCTTC
NA,TRBV12-3/TRBV12-4,NA,TRBJ2-7,CASSLSRVEQYF,TGTGCCAGCAGCCTGAGCAGGGTCGAGCAGTACTTC
NA,TRBV6-5,TRBD1,TRBJ1-2,CASSSPGTGPYGYTF,TGTGCCAGCAGTTCCCCTGGGACAGGGCCCTATGGCTACACCTTC
few,TRBV7-9,NA,TRBJ2-7,CASSYGQPATYEQYF,TGTGCCAGCAGCTACGGACAGCCCGCGACCTACGAGCAGTACTTC
few,TRBV16,NA,TRBJ2-1,CASSQNGPNTLSYNEQFF,TGTGCCAGCAGCCAAAATGGCCCCAACACCCTCTCCTACAATGAGCAGTTCTTC
few,TRBV3-1,TRBD2,TRBJ2-1,CASSQSLAGVSSYNEQFF,TGTGCCAGCAGCCAAAGCCTAGCGGGGGTAAGCTCCTACAATGAGCAGTTCTTC
few,TRBV24-1,TRBD1,TRBJ1-5,CATQGALNQPQHF,TGTGCCACCCAGGGGGCTCTTAATCAGCCCCAGCATTTT
few,TRBV7-8,NA,TRBJ1-1,CASSLVTGTEAFF,TGTGCCAGCAGCTTAGTGACAGGAACTGAAGCTTTCTTT
NA,TRBV7-2,TRBD1,TRBJ2-1,CASSLVGTGGRNEQFF,TGTGCCAGCAGCTTAGTAGGGACAGGGGGCCGGAATGAGCAGTTCTTC
NA,TRBV2,NA,TRBJ2-1,CASSEREGGPFF,TGTGCCAGCAGTGAAAGGGAGGGGGGGCCCTTCTTC
few,TRBV5-6,TRBD2,TRBJ2-5,CASSWGGTRQETQYF,TGTGCCAGCAGCTGGGGGGGAACGAGGCAAGAGACCCAGTACTTC
NA,TRBV5-6,TRBD1,TRBJ1-2,CASSVPGTGWSYGYTF,TGTGCCAGCAGCGTCCCCGGGACAGGGTGGAGTTATGGCTACACCTTC
NA,TRBV12-3/TRBV12-4,NA,TRBJ1-5,CASSWGYQPQHF,TGTGCCAGCAGTTGGGGTTATCAGCCCCAGCATTTT
many,TRBV5-1,NA,TRBJ2-1,CASSRTLGNEQFF,TGCGCCAGCAGCAGGACCCTGGGCAATGAGCAGTTCTTC
NA,TRBV5-4,NA,TRBJ2-2,CASRLLGGTGELFF,TGTGCCAGCAGATTACTTGGGGGGACCGGGGAGCTGTTTTTT
few,TRBV6-5,NA,TRBJ2-1,CASAEPRGPHNEQFF,TGTGCCAGCGCGGAACCTAGGGGTCCTCACAATGAGCAGTTCTTC
NA,TRBV7-2,TRBD2,TRBJ2-7,CASSLTSGGDEQYF,TGTGCCAGCAGCCTAACTAGCGGGGGGGACGAGCAGTACTTC
NA,TRBV11-2,NA,TRBJ2-5,CASSLLVGMGETQYF,TGTGCCAGCAGCTTATTAGTGGGGATGGGGGAGACCCAGTACTTC
NA,TRBV18,NA,TRBJ1-1,CASKGGENTEAFF,TGTGCCAGTAAAGGGGGGGAGAACACTGAAGCTTTCTTT